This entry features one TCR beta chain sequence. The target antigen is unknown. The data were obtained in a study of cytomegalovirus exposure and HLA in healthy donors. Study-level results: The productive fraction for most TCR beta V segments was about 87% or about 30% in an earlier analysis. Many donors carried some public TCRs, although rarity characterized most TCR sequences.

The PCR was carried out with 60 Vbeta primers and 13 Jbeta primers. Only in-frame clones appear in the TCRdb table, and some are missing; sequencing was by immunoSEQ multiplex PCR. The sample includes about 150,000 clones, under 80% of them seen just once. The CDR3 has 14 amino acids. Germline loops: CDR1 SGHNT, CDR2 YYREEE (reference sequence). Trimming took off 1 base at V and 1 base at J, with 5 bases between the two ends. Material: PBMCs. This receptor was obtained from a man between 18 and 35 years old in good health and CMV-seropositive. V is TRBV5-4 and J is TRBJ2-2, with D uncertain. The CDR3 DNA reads TGTGCCAGCAGCTTGATCTGGAACACCGGGGAGCTGTTTTTT. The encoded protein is CASSLIWNTGELFF. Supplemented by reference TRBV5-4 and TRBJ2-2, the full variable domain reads ETGVTQSPTHLIKTRGQQVTLRCSSQSGHNTVSWYQQALGQGPQFIFQYYREEENGRGNFPPRFSGLQFPNYSSELNVNALELDDSALYLCASSLIWNTGELFFGEGSRLTVL.